The 7 T cell receptor beta chains presented below share a single source sample, sequenced in a study of lymphopenia after photon versus proton radiotherapy. Sequencing was performed with immunoSEQ multiplex PCR; in TCRdb, only in-frame clones are kept and a portion is missing. This sample has about 26,000 clones, with around 85% found just once. This material consisted of peripheral blood, taken from a patient treated with photon-based radiotherapy. These TCRs come from a man in his thirties or forties with gastric cancer.

The gene calls are TRBV6-5 and TRBJ2-3; D perhaps matches TRBD2 (5 bases). The length of the CDR3 is 12 residues. The germline V gene has CDR1 MNHEY and CDR2 SVGAGI. Trimming took off 10 bases at V and 0 bases at J, with 8 bases between the two ends. The chain's CDR3 is CATRTSTDTQYF. CDR3 DNA sequence: TGTGCCACCAGGACTAGCACAGATACGCAGTATTTT.

In regard to this clone: Sequence at one end of the junction differs from germline and may be a read error. Other DNA sequences in the same sample also yield this CDR3. The chain employs TRBV5-1 and TRBJ1-6; no firm D call. From germline, CDR1 is SGHRS and CDR2 YFSETQ. CDR3 length: 19 residues. The CDR3 DNA follows: TGCGCCAGCAGCTTGGGGCCCCGAACTACCGTATACTATAATTCACCCCTCCATTTT. Translating gives CASSLGPRTTVYYNSPLHF.

V is TRBV18 and J is TRBJ2-7; 12 bases map to TRBD2. The CDR3 totals 16 residues. Germline CDR1 and CDR2: KGHSH and LQKENI. J gave up 0 bases and V 4 bases, and 4 bases lay outside the gene matches. The CDR3 sequence is CASSLTTSGSSYEQYF. In DNA form, the CDR3 reads TGTGCCAGCTCACTAACGACTAGCGGGAGCTCCTACGAGCAGTACTTC.

J is TRBJ2-2 and V is TRBV9; D possibly corresponds to TRBD2 (6 bases). Trimming shortened V by 0 bases and J by 7 bases, and 16 bases separated the two germline ends. Germline V CDR1 and CDR2: SGDLS, YYNGEE. The CDR3 has 16 amino acids. Here the CDR3 reads CASSVVAREESGELFF. CDR3 coding DNA: TGTGCCAGCAGCGTAGTGGCCAGGGAGGAAAGCGGGGAGCTGTTTTTT.

This chain uses TRBV6-1 with TRBJ2-5, with 10 bases that match TRBD2. The CDR3 is made up of 15 amino acids. From germline, CDR1 is MNHNS and CDR2 SASEGT. The V segment lost 6 bases and the J segment 3 bases; nucleotides outside the gene matches: 7. Here the CDR3 DNA reads TGTGCCAGCAGCGATTCTACTAGCGGGGAAGAGACCCAGTACTTC. It encodes CASSDSTSGEETQYF.

The chain is built from TRBV7-9 and TRBJ2-1, with 7 bases that match TRBD2. Germline V gene sequence: CDR1 SEHNR, CDR2 FQNEAQ (reference sequence). The CDR3 is made up of 17 amino acids. The ends lost 0 bases at V and 9 bases at J; junction bases unmatched: 14. DNA of the CDR3: TGTGCCAGCAGCTTAGCACGGGAGGCCCGGGACTACCTTGAGCAGTTCTTC. Encoded protein: CASSLAREARDYLEQFF.

A single count supports this clone. The gene calls are TRBV2 and TRBJ2-1, with D tentatively TRBD1 (5 bases). Looked up from germline, CDR1 is SNHLY and CDR2 is FYNNEI. V lost 5 bases and J lost 7, with 18 bases in between. This CDR3 contains 15 residues. The CDR3 DNA reads as TGTGCCAGCAGTTTGGGCCCCCCAGGGCGGAATGAGCAGTTCTTC. This sequence encodes CASSLGPPGRNEQFF.